The T cell receptor (beta chain) described here comes from a study of T-cell reconstitution after alpha-beta-depleted transplantation in children. Regarding the study as a whole: One year after transplant, T-cell counts and diversity came mostly from newly produced T cells. The study reportedly traced alpha-beta T cells about two months after transplant to several hundred expanded graft clones.

This clonotype has a handful of counts. Its target is unknown. The CDR3 consists of 18 residues. V was pared by 5 bases and J by 4 bases, with 14 bases of the junction left unmatched. Germline lookup yields CDR1 SEHNR and CDR2 FQNEAQ (reference sequence). Unique molecular identifiers tagged the TCRbeta library. Via MiXCR, TCRdb re-called the PCR reads, giving one row per CDR3 protein. This table has about 300,000 distinct CDR3 sequences, roughly 7.8% appearing once. The rearrangement uses TRBV7-9 and TRBJ1-1; 12 bases are shared with TRBD1. The starting material was peripheral blood, obtained 360 days after TCRalphabeta/CD19-depleted stem cell transplant. The source of this sequence is a female patient under 10 years old who had a stem cell transplant for Fanconi anemia, so the T cells may come from the graft donor. CDR3 sequence (DNA): TGTGCCAGCAGCCCTAGTGGTGGGACAGGGGGCCCATTCACTGAAGCTTTCTTT. It is translated as CASSPSGGTGGPFTEAFF.